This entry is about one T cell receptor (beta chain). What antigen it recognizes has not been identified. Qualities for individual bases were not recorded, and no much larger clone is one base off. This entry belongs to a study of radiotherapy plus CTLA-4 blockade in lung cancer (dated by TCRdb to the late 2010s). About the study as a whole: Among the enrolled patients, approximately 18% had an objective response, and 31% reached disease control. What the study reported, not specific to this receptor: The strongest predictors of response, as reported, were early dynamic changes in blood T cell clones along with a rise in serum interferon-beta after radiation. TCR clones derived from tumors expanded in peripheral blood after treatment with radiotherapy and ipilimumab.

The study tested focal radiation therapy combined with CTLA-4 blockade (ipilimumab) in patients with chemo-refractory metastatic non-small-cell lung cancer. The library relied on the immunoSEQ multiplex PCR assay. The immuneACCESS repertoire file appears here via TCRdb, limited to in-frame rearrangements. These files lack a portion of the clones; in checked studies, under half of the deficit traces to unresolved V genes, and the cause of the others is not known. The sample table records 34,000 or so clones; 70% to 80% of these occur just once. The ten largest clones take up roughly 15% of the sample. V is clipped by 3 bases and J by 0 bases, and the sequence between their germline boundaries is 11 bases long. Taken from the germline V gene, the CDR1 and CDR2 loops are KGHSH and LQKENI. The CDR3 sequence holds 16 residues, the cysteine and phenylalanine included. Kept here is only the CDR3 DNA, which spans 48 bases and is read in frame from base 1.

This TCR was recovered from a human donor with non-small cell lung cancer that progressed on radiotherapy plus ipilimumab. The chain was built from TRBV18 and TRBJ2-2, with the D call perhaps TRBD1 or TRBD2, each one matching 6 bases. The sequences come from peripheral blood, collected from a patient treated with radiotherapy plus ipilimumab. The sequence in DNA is TGTGCCAGCTCACCCCCCGGGGGCGCGAACACCGGGGAGCTGTTTTTT. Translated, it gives CASSPPGGANTGELFF.